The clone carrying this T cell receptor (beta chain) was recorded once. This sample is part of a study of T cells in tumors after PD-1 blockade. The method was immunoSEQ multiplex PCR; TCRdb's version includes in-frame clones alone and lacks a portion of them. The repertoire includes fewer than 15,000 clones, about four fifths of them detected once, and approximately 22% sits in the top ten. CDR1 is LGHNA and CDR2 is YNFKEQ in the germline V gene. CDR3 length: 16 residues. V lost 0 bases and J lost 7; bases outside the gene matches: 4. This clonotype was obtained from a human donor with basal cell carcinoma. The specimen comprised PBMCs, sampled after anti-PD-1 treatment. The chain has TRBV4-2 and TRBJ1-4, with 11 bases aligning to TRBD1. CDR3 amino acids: CASSQDRGQGGEKLFF. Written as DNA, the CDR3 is TGTGCCAGCAGCCAAGATCGGGGACAGGGGGGTGAAAAACTGTTTTTT.